One and the same sample provided the 32 T cell receptor beta chains below, sequenced in a study of cytotoxic CD8 clonotypes in ibrutinib-treated CLL. TCRdb's copy holds only in-frame clones and misses some; the assay was immunoSEQ multiplex PCR. The profile shows more than 15,000 clones, around three fifths of them singletons. Sequenced material: PBMCs, taken after 12 months of ibrutinib treatment. The receptors derive from a human donor with chronic lymphocytic leukemia.

The table lists this clone with a few counts. The chain couples TRBV28 to TRBJ2-2; no firm D call. The V gene's germline CDR1 is MDHEN and CDR2 SYDVKM. The CDR3 is 15 amino acids. Trimming stripped 5 bases from V and 4 bases from J, with 14 bases between. CDR3: CASSVTPGATGELFF. The CDR3 coding sequence is TGTGCCAGCAGTGTAACTCCCGGTGCCACCGGGGAGCTGTTTTTT.

The V call is TRBV7-8, the J call TRBJ1-5, with 7 bases lining up with TRBD1. This CDR3 has 17 residues. Germline CDR1 and CDR2: SGHVS and FQNEAQ. V gave up 1 base and J gave up 4 bases; unmatched junction bases: 10. CDR3 sequence: CASSLDGSAGGNQPQHF. The CDR3 DNA reads TGTGCCAGCAGCTTAGATGGATCGGCAGGGGGAAATCAGCCCCAGCATTTT. The complete variable domain, with remaining parts taken from reference TRBV7-8 and TRBJ1-5, reads GAGVSQSPRYKVAKRGQDVALRCDPISGHVSLFWYQQALGQGPEFLTYFQNEAQLDKSGLPSDRFFAERPEGSVSTLKIQRTQQEDSAVYLCASSLDGSAGGNQPQHFGDGTRLSIL.

This clone occurred a few times. The chain combines TRBV30 with TRBJ1-1, with 7 bases lining up with TRBD1. Germline values: CDR1 GTSNPN, CDR2 SVGIG (reference sequence). V dropped 5 bases and J dropped 9; count of bases not matched to a gene: 3. The CDR3 is 10 amino acids. CDR3 sequence (DNA): TGTGCCTGGGGGACAGCAAAAGCTTTCTTT. Translating it yields CAWGTAKAFF.

The chain links TRBV5-4 to TRBJ2-5; 10 nucleotides match TRBD1. Germline-derived CDR1 and CDR2 are SGHNT and YYREEE (reference sequence). The V gene end was trimmed by 2 bases and the J gene end by 3 bases; junction bases not matched to a gene: 7. CDR3 size: 16 residues. CDR3 protein: CASSLPMGQGKETQYF. The CDR3 region has the DNA TGTGCCAGCAGCTTACCCATGGGACAGGGGAAAGAGACCCAGTACTTC.

The chain uses TRBV5-1 and TRBJ2-7; 11 bases agree with TRBD2. Germline CDR1 reads SGHRS; CDR2 reads YFSETQ. There are 15 residues in the CDR3. V gave up 4 bases and J gave up 6 bases; unmatched junction bases: 9. The CDR3 DNA sequence: TGCGCCAGCAGCCCAACGACCGGACTAGCGGGCGAGCAGTACTTC. It specifies CASSPTTGLAGEQYF.

The rearrangement joins TRBV7-8 to TRBJ2-2, with D perhaps matching TRBD1 or TRBD2 (5 bases each). The ends were cut back, 6 bases at V and 3 bases at J, with 11 bases in the middle. This CDR3 spans 14 amino acids. Germline loops: CDR1 SGHVS, CDR2 FQNEAQ. CDR3 sequence: CASRWDGYTGELFF. As DNA, the CDR3 is TGTGCCAGCAGATGGGACGGATACACCGGGGAGCTGTTTTTT.

The V gene is TRBV6-6, the J gene TRBJ2-7, with D unresolved. Trimming removed 0 bases from V and 2 bases from J, with 14 bases in between. From germline, CDR1 is MNHNY and CDR2 SVGAGI (reference sequence). The CDR3 has 16 amino acids. CDR3 loop: CASSYSGGVNPYEQYF. CDR3 bases: TGTGCCAGCAGTTACTCAGGCGGAGTGAACCCCTACGAGCAGTACTTC.

Only a few counts were recorded for this clone. The V and J genes are TRBV11-3 and TRBJ2-3, with D tentatively TRBD2 (6 bases). The germline gives CDR1 SGHNT, CDR2 YENEEA. CDR3 length: 13 residues. The germline V and J ends were trimmed by 3 bases and 7 bases, with 11 bases remaining between them. The chain's CDR3 is CASSFAGSNTQYF. Here the CDR3 DNA reads TGTGCCAGCAGCTTTGCCGGGAGTAATACGCAGTATTTT. Variable domain in full (rest from reference TRBV11-3 and TRBJ2-3): EAGVVQSPRYKIIEKKQPVAFWCNPISGHNTLYWYLQNLGQGPELLIRYENEEAVDDSQLPKDRFSAERLKGVDSTLKIQPAELGDSAVYLCASSFAGSNTQYFGPGTRLTVL.

This chain uses TRBV19 with TRBJ2-2, with TRBD1 as a possible D gene (6 bases). Germline lookup yields CDR1 LNHDA and CDR2 SQIVND (reference sequence). The CDR3 length is 16 residues. V dropped 5 bases and J dropped 5 bases, with 18 bases sitting between them. CDR3 residues: CASSLNRARITGELFF. DNA of the CDR3: TGTGCCAGTAGTTTAAACAGGGCGCGTATAACCGGGGAGCTGTTTTTT.

This clone was seen a few times. The J gene is TRBJ1-5, the V gene TRBV10-1, with D maybe TRBD1 (5 bases). In germline, CDR1 is WNHNN, CDR2 SYGVQD (reference sequence). The CDR3 covers 11 residues. V was clipped by 9 bases and J by 2 bases, with 5 bases between them. CDR3 protein: CARGGNQPQHF. DNA of the CDR3: TGCGCCAGAGGGGGCAATCAGCCCCAGCATTTT.

The chain joins TRBV6-5 to TRBJ2-7; no reliable D call. The CDR3 consists of 14 residues. Germline CDR1 and CDR2: MNHEY and SVGAGI. Trimming cost V 4 bases and J 0 bases, with 10 bases left between them. CDR3: CASSSRASSYEQYF. For the CDR3, the DNA is TGTGCCAGCAGTTCAAGGGCTAGCTCCTACGAGCAGTACTTC.

The chain joins TRBV5-4 to TRBJ2-5; 7 nucleotides match TRBD1. Germline V lookup: CDR1 SGHNT, CDR2 YYREEE (reference sequence). The V gene end was trimmed by 4 bases and the J gene end by 1 base; junction bases not matched to a gene: 4. The CDR3 extends over 14 amino acids. The CDR3 nucleotides read TGTGCCAGCAGCACCCGGACAGGCCAAGAGACCCAGTACTTC. It specifies CASSTRTGQETQYF.

The J gene is TRBJ2-2, the V gene TRBV5-1, with 7 bases matching TRBD1. Trimming removed 4 bases from V and 3 bases from J; junction bases left unmatched: 3. The CDR3 runs 14 residues. Germline V lookup: CDR1 SGHRS, CDR2 YFSETQ. CDR3: CASSPGTDTGELFF. DNA for the CDR3: TGCGCCAGCAGCCCCGGGACAGACACCGGGGAGCTGTTTTTT. The entire variable domain, with the rest obtained from reference TRBV5-1 and TRBJ2-2, is as follows: KAGVTQTPRYLIKTRGQQVTLSCSPISGHRSVSWYQQTPGQGLQFLFEYFSETQRNKGNFPGRFSGRQFSNSRSEMNVSTLELGDSALYLCASSPGTDTGELFFGEGSRLTVL.

The chain combines TRBV7-9 with TRBJ2-5; D is ambiguous. The length of the CDR3 is 12 residues. CDR1 and CDR2 from the germline V gene are SEHNR and FQNEAQ (reference sequence). V was clipped by 7 bases and J by 4 bases, with 10 bases between them. The CDR3 nucleotides read TGTGCCAGCACCATGATCAGAGAGACCCAGTACTTC. Translated, it gives CASTMIRETQYF.

The gene calls are TRBV4-1 and TRBJ1-4; the match to TRBD1 covers 7 bases. The J segment lost 7 bases and the V segment lost 1 base, leaving 6 bases of the junction unmatched. Germline V CDR1 and CDR2: MGHRA, YSYEKL. The CDR3 consists of 15 residues. For the CDR3, the DNA is TGCGCCAGCAGCCAAGTAAAGGGGGCTGTTGAAAAACTGTTTTTT. It is translated as CASSQVKGAVEKLFF.

This clone turned up a few times. The J gene is TRBJ1-5, the V gene TRBV30, with D perhaps TRBD1 (5 bases). The germline gives CDR1 GTSNPN, CDR2 SVGIG (reference sequence). This CDR3 region has 13 residues. Trimming removed 1 base from V and 6 bases from J, with 10 bases in between. The CDR3 here is CAWSGQGGQPQHF. The DNA of the CDR3 is TGTGCCTGGAGTGGGCAGGGAGGTCAGCCCCAGCATTTT.

The rearrangement joins TRBV30 to TRBJ2-5, with D unclear. Germline values: CDR1 GTSNPN, CDR2 SVGIG (reference sequence). The CDR3 has 13 amino acids. Trimming took off 6 bases at V and 3 bases at J, with 14 bases between the two ends. The chain's CDR3 is CACQRKQKETQYF. In nucleotides, the CDR3 is TGTGCCTGCCAAAGGAAGCAGAAAGAGACCCAGTACTTC.

This clone has more than one count but fewer than ten. The chain is built from TRBV30 and TRBJ2-2; D ambiguous. The CDR3 loop spans 14 amino acids. The ends were cut back, 7 bases at V and 5 bases at J, with 17 bases in the middle. Per the germline V gene, CDR1 is GTSNPN and CDR2 is SVGIG (reference sequence). CDR3 in DNA: TGTGCCTCGGATACAGTGTCTGGGACCGGGGAGCTGTTTTTT. This codes for CASDTVSGTGELFF.

The chain uses TRBV28 and TRBJ2-1, with TRBD1 matching 9 bases. The CDR3 covers 16 residues. V gave up 9 bases and J gave up 7 bases; unmatched junction bases: 16. Germline loops: CDR1 MDHEN, CDR2 SYDVKM. The CDR3 nucleotides read TGTGCCAGTGGCCGGGCAAGGACAGGGGTCTTTAATGAGCAGTTCTTC. Its protein product is CASGRARTGVFNEQFF.

This clone was seen a few times. This chain connects TRBV10-2 to TRBJ1-2; TRBD1 agrees at 7 bases. V shed 5 bases, J shed 2 bases, and the junction held 5 bases outside the gene matches. The germline V gene encodes CDR1 WSHSY and CDR2 SAAADI. The CDR3 sequence is 14 residues long. This CDR3 is CASSSGQANYGYTF. The CDR3, as DNA: TGCGCCAGCAGTTCCGGACAGGCAAACTATGGCTACACCTTC.

This sequence joins TRBV27 and TRBJ1-5; no reliable D call. CDR1 and CDR2 (germline): MNHEY, SMNVEV (reference sequence). Trimming removed 2 bases at V and 4 bases at J, with 6 bases between. This CDR3 has 13 amino acids. CDR3 coding DNA: TGTGCCAGCAGTTTAACCCTGAATCAGCCCCAGCATTTT. The encoded protein is CASSLTLNQPQHF.

The sample holds a few counts of this clone. This chain connects TRBV2 to TRBJ2-2; 8 positions match TRBD2. This CDR3 is 11 amino acids long. Germline V gene lookup returns CDR1 SNHLY and CDR2 FYNNEI. This chain's CDR3 is CASGGTGELFF. For the CDR3, the DNA is TGTGCGAGCGGGGGCACCGGGGAGCTGTTTTTT.

The gene calls are TRBV20-1 and TRBJ2-3; the D is unclear. CDR1 and CDR2 from the germline V gene are DFQATT and SNEGSKA (reference sequence). The CDR3 has 11 amino acids. The V end was cut by 3 bases, the J end by 4 bases, with 5 bases between. CDR3 protein: CSASYPDTQYF. For the CDR3, the DNA is TGCAGTGCTAGTTACCCAGATACGCAGTATTTT.

This rearrangement joins TRBV4-2 to TRBJ2-3, with D perhaps matching TRBD1 (5 bases). The CDR3 is 15 amino acids. The germline V gene has CDR1 LGHNA and CDR2 YNFKEQ. Trimming took off 1 base at V and 3 bases at J, with 11 bases between the two ends. CDR3 loop: CASSQVADTTDTQYF. DNA for the CDR3: TGTGCCAGCAGCCAAGTTGCGGACACTACAGATACGCAGTATTTT.

The chain joins TRBV2 to TRBJ2-2; possibly TRBD1 for D (7 bases). V lost 7 bases and J 6 bases, leaving 15 bases between the germline ends. This CDR3 has 14 residues. Germline V CDR1 and CDR2: SNHLY, FYNNEI. The CDR3, as DNA: TGTGCCAGCACAGCAGGGGGGCGCGCCGGGGAGCTGTTTTTT. This encodes CASTAGGRAGELFF.

In its sample, this clone ranks as medium-sized (0.01 to 0.1%). The rearrangement uses TRBV6-4 and TRBJ2-3, with a possible D match to TRBD1 (7 bases). V lost 3 bases, J lost 4 bases, and 14 bases lay in between. From germline, CDR1 is MRHNA and CDR2 SNTAGT. The CDR3 spans 15 residues. The CDR3, as DNA: TGTGCCAGCAGTGAGGAGACTAGGGGGCCAGATACGCAGTATTTT. Its protein is CASSEETRGPDTQYF.

This chain uses TRBV19 with TRBJ1-5; 7 bases align to TRBD1. Per germline, CDR1 LNHDA and CDR2 SQIVND (reference sequence). J gave up 5 bases and V 5 bases, and 12 bases lay outside the gene matches. The CDR3 length is 16 residues. The CDR3: CASSGCTGVGDQPQHF. For the CDR3, the DNA is TGTGCCAGTAGTGGCTGTACAGGGGTTGGAGATCAGCCCCAGCATTTT.

The rearrangement uses TRBV5-1 and TRBJ2-1; no clear D gene. Trimming cost V 7 bases and J 13 bases, with 21 bases left between them. The CDR3 has 13 residues. Looked up from germline, CDR1 is SGHRS and CDR2 is YFSETQ. The CDR3 DNA reads as TGCGCCAGCTCATACACGGAGAAGACTTATCAGTTCTTC. Its protein is CASSYTEKTYQFF.

The chain has TRBV19 and TRBJ2-7; TRBD2 agrees at 14 bases. Per germline, CDR1 LNHDA and CDR2 SQIVND (reference sequence). The CDR3 runs to 16 residues. V lost 6 bases, J lost 3 bases, and 7 bases stayed unmatched. The CDR3 loop reads CASSSQGTSGGYEQYF. CDR3 nucleotide sequence: TGTGCCAGTAGCTCCCAGGGGACTAGCGGGGGCTACGAGCAGTACTTC.

The chain uses TRBV7-2 and TRBJ2-1, with TRBD2 matching 9 bases. The CDR3 runs to 15 residues. V lost 7 bases, J lost 7 bases, and 11 bases stayed unmatched. CDR1 and CDR2 from the germline V gene are SGHTA and FQGNSA. The CDR3 DNA follows: TGTGCCAGCAAAATAGCGGGAGTTGGTCAAAATGAGCAGTTCTTC. Its protein is CASKIAGVGQNEQFF.

This chain joins TRBV6-6 and TRBJ2-1; D possibly uses TRBD1 or TRBD2 (6 bases each). Germline CDR1 reads MNHNY; CDR2 reads SVGAGI (reference sequence). V dropped 2 bases and J dropped 2 bases, with 13 bases sitting between them. The CDR3 consists of 16 residues. CDR3 DNA sequence: TGTGCCAGCAGTTACGATGGGGGGCCCGCCTACAATGAGCAGTTCTTC. Amino acid sequence: CASSYDGGPAYNEQFF.

The gene calls are TRBV30 and TRBJ2-5; a weak D match, TRBD1 (6 bases). CDR1 is GTSNPN and CDR2 is SVGIG in the germline V gene (reference sequence). V was clipped by 5 bases and J by 4 bases, with 11 bases between them. The CDR3 contains 12 residues. The CDR3 is CAWATGRETQYF. CDR3 nucleotide sequence: TGTGCCTGGGCGACAGGTAGAGAGACCCAGTACTTC. Using reference TRBV30 and TRBJ2-5 for the parts outside the CDR3, the full variable domain is SQTIHQWPATLVQPVGSPLSLECTVEGTSNPNLYWYRQAAGRGLQLLFYSVGIGQISSEVPQNLSASRPQDRQFILSSKKLLLSDSGFYLCAWATGRETQYFGPGTRLLVL.